A selection of T cell receptor beta chains follows, all from one sample in a study of control samples from healthy donors and cancer patients. Using immunoSEQ multiplex PCR, the repertoire was profiled, and TCRdb retains in-frame clones only, with some absent. The sample shows fewer than 95,000 clones, approximately 80% of them seen only once. Sequenced input: blood. The origin of the receptors is a man aged 25 to 40 in good health. Each CDR3 is given with its conserved first and last residue. A D gene is named only where the DNA matches it firmly. Size is omitted from some rows. Given values are once, few, many or a class for expanded clones.

TRBJ2-2	TRBV9	.	.	CASSVGGGPRAGELFF	TGTGCCAGCAGCGTAGGGGGAGGACCCAGGGCCGGGGAGCTGTTTTTT
TRBJ1-1	TRBV18	.	TRBD1	CASSPEGTGGTEAFF	TGTGCCAGCTCACCAGAAGGGACAGGGGGCACTGAAGCTTTCTTT
TRBJ1-4	TRBV5-1	.	.	CASRLGPWDEKLFF	TGCGCCAGCAGGCTCGGACCTTGGGATGAAAAACTGTTTTTT
TRBJ1-1	TRBV6-6	.	.	CASSWGSQLEAFF	TGTGCCAGCAGTTGGGGGTCACAGTTGGAAGCTTTCTTT
TRBJ2-7	TRBV15	.	TRBD1	CATSLSGTGPNEQYF	TGTGCCACCAGCTTGTCCGGGACAGGGCCCAACGAGCAGTACTTC
TRBJ2-5	TRBV9	few	.	CASSVGSYRETQYF	TGTGCCAGCAGCGTAGGTAGCTATAGGGAGACCCAGTACTTC
TRBJ2-7	TRBV6-5	few	.	CASSYSGARVSVEQYF	TGTGCCAGCAGTTACTCCGGGGCCAGAGTTAGTGTGGAGCAGTACTTC
TRBJ2-7	TRBV7-9	.	TRBD1	CASSLGDSQTYEQYF	TGTGCCAGCAGCTTAGGGGACAGTCAAACCTACGAGCAGTACTTC
TRBJ1-1	TRBV9	.	.	CASSVARASEAFF	TGTGCCAGCAGCGTAGCTAGGGCGAGTGAAGCTTTCTTT
TRBJ2-2	TRBV9	.	TRBD1	CASSTRIWNRGGTGELFF	TGTGCCAGCAGCACGAGAATTTGGAACAGGGGTGGCACCGGGGAGCTGTTTTTT
TRBJ2-7	TRBV6-6	.	.	CASRGGGLGLF	TGTGCCAGCAGGGGGGGCGGGTTGGGTTTATTC
TRBJ1-1	TRBV7-2	.	.	CASSSWVGNTEAFF	TGTGCCAGCAGCTCATGGGTAGGGAACACTGAAGCTTTCTTT
TRBJ1-6	TRBV28	.	.	CASSWGPTPLHF	TGTGCCAGCAGTTGGGGCCCCACACCCCTCCACTTT
TRBJ1-2	TRBV18	.	.	CASSPPSVGVYYGYTF	TGTGCCAGCTCACCACCGTCGGTCGGAGTCTACTATGGCTACACCTTC
TRBJ2-5	TRBV13	.	TRBD1	CASSNRQGNQETQYF	TGTGCCAGCAGCAACCGACAGGGGAACCAAGAGACCCAGTACTTC
TRBJ1-2	TRBV19	.	.	CASSTRDTVYGYTF	TGTGCCAGTAGTACCAGGGACACTGTCTATGGCTACACCTTC
TRBJ1-1	TRBV5-1	.	.	CASSLEGRSTEAFF	TGCGCCAGCAGCTTGGAAGGGAGGAGCACTGAAGCTTTCTTT
TRBJ2-3	TRBV9	.	.	CASEAVAADTQYF	TGTGCCAGCGAGGCTGTCGCGGCAGATACGCAGTATTTT
TRBJ2-1	TRBV19	.	TRBD1	CASSFMDRGYNEQFF	TGTGCCAGTAGTTTTATGGACAGGGGTTACAATGAGCAGTTCTTC
TRBJ2-1	TRBV25-1	.	TRBD2	CASSEQRGDTYNEQFF	TGTGCCAGCAGTGAACAGCGGGGGGACACCTACAATGAGCAGTTCTTC
TRBJ1-2	TRBV30	.	.	CAGTGNYGYTF	TGTGCGGGAACAGGAAACTATGGCTACACCTTC
TRBJ1-1	TRBV10-2	.	.	CASSRRGAGTEAFF	TGCGCCAGCTCTCGTCGGGGGGCAGGTACTGAAGCTTTCTTT
TRBJ1-2	TRBV7-9	.	TRBD1	CASSLEGTGDYTF	TGTGCCAGCAGCTTAGAAGGGACAGGAGACTACACCTTC